This TCR beta chain comes out of a study of shared clonotypes between healthy human individuals. Remarks on this clone: Its antigen is undetermined.

Trimming stripped 5 bases from V and 6 bases from J, with 13 bases between. CDR1 is SGHTA, CDR2 FQGTGA, per germline. The CDR3 has 13 residues. Study-level points and caveats: Among donors, clonotype sharing was expected to be affected by sequencing depth.

Approximately 300 ng DNA, 25,000 to 35,000 T cell genomes, went into unsorted PBMC replicate PCRs. Sequenced by immunoSEQ multiplex PCR; TCRdb stores in-frame clones only, minus some. The table records about 490,000 clones, around 78% of them present only once. The chain links TRBV7-3 to TRBJ1-2; possibly TRBD1 for D (5 bases). What was sequenced was PBMCs. This TCR derives from a middle-aged woman in good health. Some clones in this sample may be carry-over from other donors' samples. The DNA of the CDR3 is TGTGCCAGCAGCCGAGGGGACTACGATGGCTACACCTTC. The encoded protein is CASSRGDYDGYTF. Full variable domain (missing parts from reference TRBV7-3 and TRBJ1-2): GAGVSQTPSNKVTEKGKYVELRCDPISGHTALYWYRQSLGQGPEFLIYFQGTGAADDSGLPNDRFFAVRPEGSVSTLKIQRTERGDSAVYLCASSRGDYDGYTFGSGTRLTVV.